This T cell receptor (beta chain) was obtained from a study of patients and donors after allogeneic stem cell transplantation. The CDR3 extends over 16 amino acids. Germline-derived CDR1 and CDR2 are SGDLS and YYNGEE. V shed 0 bases and J shed 5 bases, with 17 bases lying between them. Using its own MiXCR run on the RT-PCR reads, TCRdb lists one record per CDR3 protein. Among some 92,000 distinct CDR3 sequences listed, 48% were seen once. Sample: blood, either unsorted or a sorted T cell fraction (not recorded which). The genes are TRBV9 and TRBJ1-2, with a weak D call TRBD1 (6 bases). This clonotype was sampled from a human donor who was either an allogeneic HSCT recipient or a stem cell or donor lymphocyte infusion donor (not recorded which). It is not recorded whose cells these are; they may come from a transplant donor. CDR3 nucleotide sequence: TGTGCCAGCAGCGTAGGAGCGGCAGGGGCAGAATATGGCTACACCTTC. Translating gives CASSVGAAGAEYGYTF.